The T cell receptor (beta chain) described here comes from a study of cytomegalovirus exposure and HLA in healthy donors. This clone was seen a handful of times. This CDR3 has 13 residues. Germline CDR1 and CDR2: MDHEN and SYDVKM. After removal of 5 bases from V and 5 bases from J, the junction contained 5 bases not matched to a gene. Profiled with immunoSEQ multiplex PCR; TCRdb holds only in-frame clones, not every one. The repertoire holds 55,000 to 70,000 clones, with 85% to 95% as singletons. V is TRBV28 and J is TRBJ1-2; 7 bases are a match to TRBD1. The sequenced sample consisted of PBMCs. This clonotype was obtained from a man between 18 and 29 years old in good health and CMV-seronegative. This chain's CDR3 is CASSGGTVYGYTF. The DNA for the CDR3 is TGTGCCAGCAGTGGAGGGACAGTTTATGGCTACACCTTC.